These 32 T cell receptor beta chains originate from one sample sequenced in a study of human T cells and chemical hapten exposure. TCRdb redid the calling of the RACE reads with MiXCR, one entry per CDR3 protein. The data hold some 81,000 distinct CDR3 sequences, with 8.6% observed a single time. Regarding time point: healthy volunteer bleed at 6 weeks. Total RNA was isolated from unfractionated whole blood. The specimen was whole blood. The receptors were gathered from a female donor in good health. Some clones in this sample may be carry-over from other donors' samples.

This clonotype has just a few counts. The CDR3 loop reads CASSRRGTGYTDTQYF. The CDR3 nucleotides read TGTGCCAGCAGCCGCCGGGGGACAGGATACACAGATACGCAGTATTTT. The chain is built from TRBV11-2 and TRBJ2-3; TRBD1 aligns across 8 bases. The V segment lost 5 bases and the J segment 2 bases; nucleotides outside the gene matches: 9. The CDR3 has 16 residues. Germline V lookup: CDR1 SGHAT, CDR2 FQNNGV.

This clonotype was detected ten times or more. This chain links TRBV5-1 with TRBJ2-3; D may be TRBD1 (5 bases). In germline, CDR1 is SGHRS, CDR2 YFSETQ. Trimming shortened V by 6 bases and J by 4 bases, and 12 bases separated the two germline ends. The length of the CDR3 is 13 residues. The CDR3: CASTGEGADTQYF. As DNA, the CDR3 is TGCGCCAGCACCGGAGAAGGGGCAGATACGCAGTATTTT.

This clonotype was counted many times. The chain couples TRBV7-9 to TRBJ2-7, with 8 nucleotides matching TRBD1. The germline gives CDR1 SEHNR, CDR2 FQNEAQ (reference sequence). Losses at the gene ends were 8 bases for V and 0 bases for J; bases not matched to a gene: 6. The CDR3 is 14 amino acids. CDR3 sequence: CASRTGGSSYEQYF. For the CDR3, the DNA is TGTGCCAGCCGTACAGGGGGGAGCTCCTACGAGCAGTACTTC.

This clonotype turned up a few times. The CDR3 DNA is TGTGCCAGCAGCTTAGAAGGCGGAGGGTCGGTGAGAAACATTCAGTACTTC. Translation: CASSLEGGGSVRNIQYF. The chain uses TRBV7-3 and TRBJ2-4; TRBD2 might be the D (6 bases). Germline V gives CDR1 SGHTA, CDR2 FQGTGA. This CDR3 is built from 17 residues. Deletions cut 2 bases from V and 6 bases from J, with 20 bases between.

This chain joins TRBV20-1 and TRBJ2-3; D might be TRBD1 (6 bases). The CDR3 has 14 amino acids. Germline loops: CDR1 DFQATT, CDR2 SNEGSKA (reference sequence). V was shortened by 6 bases and J by 1 base, with 14 bases between the two germline ends. The CDR3 reads CSADLQGRTDTQYF. CDR3 in DNA: TGCAGTGCCGACTTACAGGGACGCACAGATACGCAGTATTTT.

There are a few counts of this clonotype. The V gene is TRBV29-1, the J gene TRBJ2-5; 8 bases line up with TRBD1. V lost 7 bases, J lost 2 bases, and 9 bases stayed unmatched. The germline gives CDR1 SQVTM, CDR2 ANQGSEA. The CDR3 is 14 residues long. The CDR3 sequence is CSARLGTGQETQYF. The CDR3 DNA reads TGCAGCGCCCGACTTGGGACAGGACAAGAGACCCAGTACTTC.

In its sample, this clonotype was seen many times. The chain couples TRBV7-2 to TRBJ2-7, with D possibly TRBD1 on 5 matching bases. The germline V gene has CDR1 SGHTA and CDR2 FQGNSA. The V gene lost 5 bases and the J gene lost 2 bases, with 13 bases spanning the gap. The CDR3 sequence is 14 residues long. The CDR3: CASSIEQGPYEQYF. CDR3 DNA: TGTGCCAGCAGCATTGAGCAGGGTCCCTACGAGCAGTACTTC.

Note on this clonotype: A much larger clone sits a single nucleotide away, making a read error possible. This chain links TRBV20-1 with TRBJ1-5, with 7 bases aligning to TRBD1. CDR3 size: 13 residues. V was pared by 6 bases and J by 5 bases, with 7 bases of the junction left unmatched. Germline V lookup: CDR1 DFQATT, CDR2 SNEGSKA (reference sequence). CDR3 bases: TGCAGTGCGCCACAGGGGCTCGATCAGCCCCAGCATTTT. Protein product: CSAPQGLDQPQHF.

This clonotype was detected a few times. The V call is TRBV20-1, the J call TRBJ2-7, with D perhaps matching TRBD1 (6 bases). V gave up 3 bases and J gave up 1 base, with 16 bases separating them. The CDR3 is 15 residues long. Germline V gene lookup returns CDR1 DFQATT and CDR2 SNEGSKA (reference sequence). The CDR3 nucleotides read TGCAGTGCTAGGGGCCCGACAGGATTGTCCTACGAGCAGTACTTC. As protein: CSARGPTGLSYEQYF.

This clonotype was found a few times. The chain is built from TRBV4-2 and TRBJ1-2; the D is unclear. The CDR3 covers 17 residues. The V end was cut by 0 bases, the J end by 1 base, with 15 bases between. Germline CDR1 LGHNA, CDR2 YNFKEQ. The CDR3 region has the DNA TGTGCCAGCAGCCAAGATATTCGGCAGGAGAATAACTATGGCTACACCTTC. This gives the protein CASSQDIRQENNYGYTF.

The V gene is TRBV12-3 or TRBV12-4, the J gene TRBJ2-3; possible D gene TRBD2, 6 bases. The CDR3 has 15 amino acids. Between the trimmed V and J ends, which lost 3 bases and 5 bases, there was a span of 15 bases. CDR3 DNA sequence: TGTGCCAGCAGTTTTGAGCCCGGGACTCGAGATACGCAGTATTTT. Translated: CASSFEPGTRDTQYF.

In its sample, this clonotype was seen a few times. The CDR3 here is CASSLGGDSPLHF. The CDR3, as DNA: TGCGCCAGCAGTTTAGGGGGCGATTCACCCCTCCACTTT. This sequence joins TRBV5-1 and TRBJ1-6; TRBD1 matches at 7 bases. The germline CDR1 and CDR2 sequences are SGHRS and YFSETQ. Trimming removed 5 bases from V and 8 bases from J; junction bases left unmatched: 4. The CDR3 runs 13 residues.

V gene TRBV24-1 combines with J gene TRBJ2-7; D tentatively reads TRBD1 or TRBD2 (5 bases each). V was pared by 3 bases and J by 6 bases, with 11 bases between. Germline-derived CDR1 and CDR2 are KGHDR and SFDVKD. This CDR3 is 13 amino acids long. CDR3 coding DNA: TGTGCCACCAGTGATGCCTATGGGGGCGAGCAGTACTTC. The encoded protein is CATSDAYGGEQYF.

The chain has TRBV2 and TRBJ1-2; maybe TRBD1 (6 bases). This CDR3 spans 15 amino acids. V lost 6 bases, J lost 2 bases, and 16 bases lay in between. CDR1 and CDR2 (germline): SNHLY, FYNNEI. The CDR3 here is CASRAGQTVNYGYTF. Here the CDR3 DNA reads TGTGCCAGCAGGGCCGGACAGACAGTCAACTATGGCTACACCTTC.

The chain has TRBV5-4 and TRBJ2-5, with TRBD2 identical over 15 bases. The germline V gene encodes CDR1 SGHNT and CDR2 YYREEE (reference sequence). CDR3 length equals 17 residues. V was clipped by 3 bases and J by 2 bases; unmatched bases: 5. CDR3 sequence (DNA): TGTGCCAGCAGCTGGGGACTAGCGGGGGGTCGACAAGAGACCCAGTACTTC. Its translation: CASSWGLAGGRQETQYF.

In its sample, this clonotype was seen many times. The chain links TRBV2 to TRBJ1-3; D is ambiguous. CDR1 is SNHLY, CDR2 FYNNEI, per germline. CDR3 length: 11 residues. V lost 7 bases to trimming and J lost 4 bases, with 5 bases between them. CDR3 region: CASKSGNTIYF. The CDR3 DNA reads TGTGCCAGCAAGTCCGGAAACACCATATATTTT.

At least ten counts were recorded for this clonotype. The rearrangement joins TRBV2 to TRBJ1-5, with TRBD1 identical over 10 bases. Germline CDR1 and CDR2: SNHLY and FYNNEI. V trimming: 5 bases; J trimming: 6 bases; junction bases outside the gene matches: 4. This CDR3 has 14 residues. CDR3 in DNA: TGTGCCAGCAGTAACGGACAGGGGGGTCAGCCCCAGCATTTT. Amino acid sequence: CASSNGQGGQPQHF.

The CDR3 sequence is CASSSTGASNTEAFF. The CDR3 nucleotides read TGCGCCAGCAGCTCCACAGGCGCCTCAAACACTGAAGCTTTCTTT. This rearrangement joins TRBV5-1 to TRBJ1-1, with a possible D match to TRBD1 (5 bases). The CDR3 totals 15 residues. Germline CDR1 is SGHRS and CDR2 is YFSETQ. Trimming shortened V by 3 bases and J by 2 bases, and 14 bases separated the two germline ends.

There are a few counts of this clonotype. The chain carries TRBV12-3 or TRBV12-4 and TRBJ2-1, with 9 bases aligning to TRBD2. The CDR3 loop spans 15 amino acids. V dropped 4 bases and J dropped 5; count of bases not matched to a gene: 6. In DNA, the CDR3 is TGTGCCAGCAGTTCCCTTAGCGGGGGCCACAATGAGCAGTTCTTC. Translation: CASSSLSGGHNEQFF.

At least ten counts were recorded for this clonotype. The rearrangement links TRBV6-5 to TRBJ1-5; a possible D gene is TRBD1 (6 bases). The V gene lost 6 bases and the J gene lost 1 base, with 13 bases spanning the gap. The CDR3 has 15 amino acids. The germline V gene encodes CDR1 MNHEY and CDR2 SVGAGI. CDR3 in amino acids: CASRRHRESNQPQHF. CDR3 DNA: TGTGCCAGCAGAAGGCACAGGGAAAGCAATCAGCCCCAGCATTTT.

This clonotype was seen only a few times. This sequence joins TRBV3-1 and TRBJ1-1; D may be TRBD1 (6 bases). The CDR3 contains 16 residues. Germline lookup yields CDR1 LGHDT and CDR2 YNNKEL (reference sequence). V was cut by 0 bases and J by 4 bases, with 15 bases left in between. CDR3 sequence (DNA): TGTGCCAGCAGCCAAGATAGGTTTTCAGGGGCCACTGAAGCTTTCTTT. This codes for CASSQDRFSGATEAFF.

This clonotype was counted a single time. One base away lies a much larger clone, so this may be a sequencing read error. The rearrangement joins TRBV28 to TRBJ2-7; 12 bases are shared with TRBD1. This CDR3 has 15 residues. V shed 1 base, J shed 11 bases, and the junction held 9 bases outside the gene matches. Germline V CDR1 and CDR2: MDHEN, SYDVKM. CDR3 bases: TGTGCCAGCAGTTTATCGGGGACAGGGGGCGGGGAGAAGTACTTC. Translating it yields CASSLSGTGGGEKYF. Together with reference TRBV28 and TRBJ2-7, the CDR3 gives the full variable domain: DVKVTQSSRYLVKRTGEKVFLECVQDMDHENMFWYRQDPGLGLRLIYFSYDVKMKEKGDIPEGYSVSREKKERFSLILESASTNQTSMYLCASSLSGTGGGEKYFGPGTRLTVT.

In its sample, this clonotype was seen many times. The rearrangement joins TRBV5-1 to TRBJ2-1; D call uncertain. The CDR3 consists of 16 residues. Germline lookup yields CDR1 SGHRS and CDR2 YFSETQ. The V and J ends lost 1 base and 5 bases respectively, with 16 bases between them. CDR3 DNA sequence: TGCGCCAGCAGCTTGTTTAGCCCAACTCTCAACAATGAGCAGTTCTTC. Translation gives CASSLFSPTLNNEQFF.

This chain joins TRBV12-5 and TRBJ2-1; D is possibly TRBD1 (6 bases). The CDR3 sequence is 17 residues long. The V gene's germline CDR1 is LGHNT and CDR2 FRNRAP. V lost 0 bases to trimming and J lost 4 bases, with 16 bases between them. CDR3 protein: CASGLVLGQGKYNEQFF. Here the CDR3 DNA reads TGTGCTAGTGGTTTGGTACTCGGGCAGGGGAAGTACAATGAGCAGTTCTTC.

The chain links TRBV5-6 to TRBJ2-7; 10 nucleotides align to TRBD2. The CDR3 consists of 16 residues. CDR1 is SGHDT, CDR2 YYEEEE, per germline. J gave up 5 bases and V 1 base, and 9 bases lay outside the gene matches. The CDR3 nucleotides are TGTGCCAGCAGCTTGAGCGGGGGGGCCTCGAACGACGAGCAGTACTTC. This sequence encodes CASSLSGGASNDEQYF.

This clonotype was counted many times. The chain couples TRBV29-1 to TRBJ2-3; 12 bases line up with TRBD1. CDR1 is SQVTM, CDR2 ANQGSEA, per germline. V was pared by 2 bases and J by 6 bases, with 12 bases of the junction left unmatched. CDR3 length equals 17 residues. CDR3 loop: CSVETGTGGVRADTQYF. The CDR3 DNA is TGCAGCGTTGAAACGGGGACAGGGGGCGTTAGGGCGGATACGCAGTATTTT.

This chain uses TRBV9 with TRBJ1-1; D may be TRBD1 (5 bases). Trimming removed 4 bases at V and 1 base at J, with 17 bases between. The CDR3 runs 16 residues. The germline V gene encodes CDR1 SGDLS and CDR2 YYNGEE. The CDR3 protein is CASSPEERGANTEAFF. CDR3 nucleotide sequence: TGTGCCAGCAGCCCCGAAGAGAGGGGAGCGAACACTGAAGCTTTCTTT. The full variable domain, with the rest looked up from reference TRBV9 and TRBJ1-1, is DSGVTQTPKHLITATGQRVTLRCSPRSGDLSVYWYQQSLDQGLQFLIQYYNGEERAKGNILERFSAQQFPDLHSELNLSSLELGDSALYFCASSPEERGANTEAFFGQGTRLTVV.

Ten or more counts support this clonotype. This chain connects TRBV7-2 to TRBJ2-3; D possibly corresponds to TRBD2 (5 bases). This CDR3 has 13 residues. The ends were cut back, 3 bases at V and 7 bases at J, with 11 bases in the middle. The germline CDR1 and CDR2 sequences are SGHTA and FQGNSA. In DNA, the CDR3 is TGTGCCAGCAGCTTCCGGGGAACTAATACGCAGTATTTT. It is translated as CASSFRGTNTQYF. Full variable domain (missing parts from reference TRBV7-2 and TRBJ2-3): GAGVSQSPSNKVTEKGKDVELRCDPISGHTALYWYRQSLGQGLEFLIYFQGNSAPDKSGLPSDRFSAERTGGSVSTLTIQRTQQEDSAVYLCASSFRGTNTQYFGPGTRLTVL.

In its sample, this clonotype was seen a few times. The chain is built from TRBV7-3 and TRBJ2-1; 7 bases are a match to TRBD1. Germline loops: CDR1 SGHTA, CDR2 FQGTGA. The ends lost 3 bases at V and 7 bases at J; junction bases unmatched: 9. The CDR3 is 15 residues long. The CDR3, as DNA: TGTGCCAGCAGCTTGGGCAGGGGGTTTGTGAATGAGCAGTTCTTC. Protein: CASSLGRGFVNEQFF.

The rearrangement joins TRBV3-1 to TRBJ2-6, with TRBD1 identical over 9 bases. J was trimmed by 4 bases and V by 0 bases; bases with no gene match: 10. The germline gives CDR1 LGHDT, CDR2 YNNKEL (reference sequence). CDR3 length equals 19 residues. The CDR3 here is CASSQDHWGQGLGANVLTF. CDR3 bases: TGTGCCAGCAGCCAAGATCATTGGGGACAGGGTTTAGGGGCCAACGTCCTGACTTTC.

A few counts support this clonotype. This chain joins TRBV5-1 and TRBJ2-3; D perhaps matches TRBD1 (6 bases). Germline CDR1 is SGHRS and CDR2 is YFSETQ. V shed 7 bases and J shed 2 bases, with 20 bases lying between them. The CDR3 runs to 16 residues. In DNA form, the CDR3 reads TGCGCCAGCGGGACGATAGGGGGTCTGTCCACAGATACGCAGTATTTT. Translating it yields CASGTIGGLSTDTQYF.

The sample holds a few counts of this clonotype. The chain has TRBV6-2 or TRBV6-3 and TRBJ1-5; possibly TRBD1 for D (5 bases). This CDR3 comprises 14 residues. From germline, CDR1 is MNHEY and CDR2 SVGEGT. V was pared by 5 bases and J by 7 bases, with 15 bases between. The CDR3 DNA is TGTGCCAGCAGTCGGCTTTCGGAGGGGCAGCCCCAGCATTTT. Encoded protein: CASSRLSEGQPQHF.